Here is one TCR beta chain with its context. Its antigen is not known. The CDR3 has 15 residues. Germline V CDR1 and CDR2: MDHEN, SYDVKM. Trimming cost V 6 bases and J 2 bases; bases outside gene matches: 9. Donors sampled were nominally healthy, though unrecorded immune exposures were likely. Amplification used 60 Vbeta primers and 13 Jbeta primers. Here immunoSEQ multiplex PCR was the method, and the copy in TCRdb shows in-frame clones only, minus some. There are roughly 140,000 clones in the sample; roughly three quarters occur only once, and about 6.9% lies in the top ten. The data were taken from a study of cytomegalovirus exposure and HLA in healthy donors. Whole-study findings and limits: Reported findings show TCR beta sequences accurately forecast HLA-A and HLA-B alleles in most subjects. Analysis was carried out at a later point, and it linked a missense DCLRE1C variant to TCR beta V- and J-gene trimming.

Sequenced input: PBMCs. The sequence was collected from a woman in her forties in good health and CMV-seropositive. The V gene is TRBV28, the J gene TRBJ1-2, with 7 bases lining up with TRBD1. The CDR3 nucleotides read TGTGCCAGCAGCAAGCCGACAGGGAGGAACTATGGCTACACCTTC. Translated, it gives CASSKPTGRNYGYTF.